A selection of T cell receptor beta chains follows, all from one sample in a study of tumor and adjacent non-tumor tissue in lung cancer. TCRdb reprocessed the multiplex PCR reads with MiXCR, giving one entry per CDR3 protein. The sample has tens of thousands of distinct CDR3 sequences, 70% to 90% seen once. Sequenced input: distant non-tumor lung tissue. The receptors here all came from a man between 60 and 75 years old with non-small cell lung cancer. Each CDR3 is given with its conserved first and last residue. The D gene is left open where the match is weak. Expanded clones are given a class, and other clones once, few, many or no size at all.

TRBJ1-1	.	.	TRBV6-5	TGTGCCAGCAGGAGTGCCCCCATGAACACTGAAGCTTTCTTT	CASRSAPMNTEAFF
TRBJ2-7	.	TRBD2	TRBV12-3/TRBV12-4	TGTGCCAGCAGTACGGGACTAGCGGGCGGATACGAGCAGTACTTC	CASSTGLAGGYEQYF
TRBJ2-7	many	.	TRBV29-1	TGCAGCGTTGCTCAGGGGACCTACGAGCAGTACTTC	CSVAQGTYEQYF
TRBJ1-1	.	.	TRBV12-3/TRBV12-4	TGTGCCAGGAGTTTCCCAGGGTTACCGAACACTGAAGCTTTCTTT	CARSFPGLPNTEAFF
TRBJ1-1	once	.	TRBV11-2	TGTGCCAGCAGCTCGCGTGGACGGCAGGCTGAAGCTTTCTTT	CASSSRGRQAEAFF
TRBJ1-1	.	.	TRBV20-1	TGCAGTACTAGATCACGTCATAGGACTGAAGCTATCTTT	CSTRSRHRTEAIF
TRBJ2-1	.	TRBD2	TRBV6-6	TGTGCTAGCAGTTACCCTCTCACTAGCGGGAGCTCCTACAATGAGCATTTCTTC	CASSYPLTSGSSYNEHFF
TRBJ2-3	.	.	TRBV4-3	TGCGCCAGCAGCCAAGCAGCGGCCGCCGGCACAGATACGCAGTATTTC	CASSQAAAAGTDTQYF
TRBJ2-3	.	TRBD2	TRBV30	TGTGCCTCGATATTAGCGGGAGGCCCGTCAGATACGCAGTATTTT	CASILAGGPSDTQYF
TRBJ1-5	.	.	TRBV12-3/TRBV12-4	TGTGCCAGCAGTATACTCTGGGATCAGCCCCAGCATTTT	CASSILWDQPQHF
TRBJ1-6	.	TRBD1	TRBV20-1	TGCACTGTTATCCGGGACAGGGACGGGTCATCCCTCCACTTT	CTVIRDRDGSSLHF
TRBJ2-5	.	.	TRBV11-2	TGTCCCAGCAACTCTACATGGGAAGAGACCCAATACTTC	CPSNSTWEETQYF
TRBJ2-1	.	.	TRBV20-1	TGCAGTGCTAGAGAAAGGAGCCGGGCCGAGTTTCATGAGCAGTTCTTC	CSARERSRAEFHEQFF
TRBJ2-7	.	.	TRBV4-1	TGCGCCAGCAGCCAATCCGGGACACGGGCCTACCAGCAGTATTTC	CASSQSGTRAYQQYF
TRBJ2-5	many	TRBD2	TRBV6-1	TGTGCCAGCAGTGAAGCGGGCGGGGGGGCGCCGGGGGAGACCCAGTACTTC	CASSEAGGGAPGETQYF